Included here is one TCR beta chain sequence, with context. Antigen specificity is unknown. TCRdb redid the calling of the 5' RACE reads with MiXCR, one entry per CDR3 protein. The table records a few hundred thousand distinct CDR3 sequences, around 15% of them present only once. Germline V gene data show CDR1 as SGHTA and CDR2 as FQGTGA. CDR3 length: 14 residues. V lost 5 bases and J 4 bases, leaving 14 bases between the germline ends. This sample is part of a study of T-cell memory formation after mild COVID-19. For the study at large: Clusters of TCRs were largely donor specific.

Broader study findings: Clones from the second wave (peaking day 37) had unconfirmed SARS-CoV-2 specificity. Among contracting clones, CD4+ were mainly CM/EM and CD8+ enriched in EMRA. Clones contracting across day 15 to 85 had a balanced CD4/CD8 profile; later expanding clones leaned CD4+.

This chain uses TRBV7-3 with TRBJ1-1; D ambiguous. This TCR came from a man aged 18-30 years who had mild COVID-19 (a few samples of this study predate the infection). Cell type and time point are not known. The sequenced sample consisted of PBMCs or a T cell subset sorted from them (not recorded which). This chain's CDR3 is CASSQSLAATEAFF. CDR3 nucleotides: TGTGCCAGCAGCCAAAGTCTTGCCGCCACTGAAGCTTTCTTT.